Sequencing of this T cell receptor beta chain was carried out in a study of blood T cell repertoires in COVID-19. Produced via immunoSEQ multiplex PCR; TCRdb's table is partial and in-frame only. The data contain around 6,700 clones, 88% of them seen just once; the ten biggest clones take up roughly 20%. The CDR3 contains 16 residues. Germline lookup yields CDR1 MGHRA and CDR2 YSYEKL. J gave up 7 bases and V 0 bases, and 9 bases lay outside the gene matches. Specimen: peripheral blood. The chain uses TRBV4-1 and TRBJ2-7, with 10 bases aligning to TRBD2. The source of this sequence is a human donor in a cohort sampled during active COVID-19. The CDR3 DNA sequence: TGCGCCAGCAGCCAAGATCGAGCGGGAGGGCCTAGAGAGCAGTACTTC. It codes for CASSQDRAGGPREQYF.